Listed below are T cell receptor beta chains from one sample, sequenced in a study of regulatory T cells in long-lasting Graves disease. TCRdb re-called the multiplex PCR reads through MiXCR, storing one row per CDR3 protein. The data show 390,000 or so distinct CDR3 sequences, approximately 25% seen once. The specimen comprised peripheral blood mononuclear cells (PBMCs), sampled when the disease was refractory, from a patient treated with antithyroid drugs. The receptors here all came from a woman aged 40 to 55 with Graves disease. The CDR3 runs from the conserved cysteine through the conserved F or W. Fields, in order: clone size, J gene, V gene, D gene, CDR3 DNA, CDR3 protein. The D gene is left open where the match is weak. Size tells how often a clone was seen (once, few, many) or the class of an expanded clone, and some rows leave it out.

.	TRBJ2-7	TRBV13	.	TGTGCCAGCAGCTTAAGTATTGGCTACGAGCAGTACTTC	CASSLSIGYEQYF
.	TRBJ2-2	TRBV19	.	TGTGCCAGTACCGAGTCGGACGCCGCGACCGGGGAGCTGTTTTTT	CASTESDAATGELFF
.	TRBJ1-6	TRBV27	.	TGTGCCAGCAGTCCAGGGACCTATAATTCACCCCTCCACTTT	CASSPGTYNSPLHF
many	TRBJ2-5	TRBV29-1	.	TGCAGCGTTGAGACGCGGGAGACCCAGTACTTC	CSVETRETQYF
many	TRBJ1-3	TRBV12-3/TRBV12-4	.	TGTGCCAGCAGTTTTAGGGGGTTCGCTGGAAACACCATATATTTT	CASSFRGFAGNTIYF
.	TRBJ2-1	TRBV7-2	TRBD2	TGTGCCAGCAGCTTCCCACTAGCGTCTTCCTACAATGAGCAGCTCTTC	CASSFPLASSYNEQLF
.	TRBJ2-2	TRBV28	.	TGTGCCAGCAGCCATCGGGGGGCAGTCACCGGGGAGCTGTTTTTT	CASSHRGAVTGELFF
many	TRBJ2-5	TRBV6-1	.	TGTGCCAGCAGTGTTAATGGCAGGATCCAAGAGACCCAGTACTTC	CASSVNGRIQETQYF
many	TRBJ2-7	TRBV28	TRBD1	TGTGCCAGCAGTGTGAGGGGGCGCTGGGACGAGCAGTACTTC	CASSVRGRWDEQYF
many	TRBJ2-7	TRBV12-3/TRBV12-4	.	TGTGCCAGCAGTTTAGCGGGGACGGGAAGGGACGAGCAGTACTTC	CASSLAGTGRDEQYF
few	TRBJ1-6	TRBV5-1	.	TGCGCCAGCAGCTTCGGGACGGAGGATTCACCCCTCCACTTT	CASSFGTEDSPLHF
few	TRBJ1-2	TRBV29-1	TRBD1	TGCAGCGCCTTGGGACAGAACTATGGCTACACCTTC	CSALGQNYGYTF
few	TRBJ2-7	TRBV27	.	TGTGCCAGCAGTTTTGCGGGGTCCCCCTACGAGCAGTACTTC	CASSFAGSPYEQYF
.	TRBJ2-2	TRBV27	.	TGTGCCAGTTGCAGAGGGGTCTGGGACACCGGGGAGCTGTTTTTT	CASCRGVWDTGELFF
.	TRBJ2-7	TRBV20-1	TRBD1	TGCAGTGCTAGACCTAGCCTGGGGACAGGGGTCGAGCAGTACTTC	CSARPSLGTGVEQYF
.	TRBJ1-5	TRBV20-1	.	TGCAGTGCTAGAGTCGGGGGCTATAGCAATCAGCCCCAGCATTTT	CSARVGGYSNQPQHF
few	TRBJ1-1	TRBV20-1	.	TGCAGTGCTCGGGACACTGAAGCTTTCTTT	CSARDTEAFF
few	TRBJ1-4	TRBV7-9	.	TGTGCCAGCAGCTCCGCCACCTCACCGCCTAATGAAAAACTGTTTTTT	CASSSATSPPNEKLFF
many	TRBJ1-1	TRBV28	.	TGTGCCAGCAGCTTTGCTGGTATGGGGAACACTGAAGCTTTCTTT	CASSFAGMGNTEAFF
many	TRBJ1-5	TRBV28	.	TGTGCCAGCAGTTCAGGAGCACCAAGCAATCAGCCCCAGCATTTT	CASSSGAPSNQPQHF
few	TRBJ1-2	TRBV29-1	.	TGCAGCGTTGAAGTTGGCAGGGGCCTGTATGGCTACACCTTC	CSVEVGRGLYGYTF
.	TRBJ1-4	TRBV28	.	TGTGCCAGTCGGGACGAGTTAAATGAAAAGCTGCTTTTT	CASRDELNEKLLF
many	TRBJ1-1	TRBV28	TRBD1	TGTGCCAGCAGTCTCTTACAGACAGGGGGAAACACTGAAGCTTTCTTT	CASSLLQTGGNTEAFF
.	TRBJ1-2	TRBV20-1	.	TGCAGTGCTAGAGATCGGGGGTCAGGCCCCACCCTTAACTATGGCTACACCTTC	CSARDRGSGPTLNYGYTF
many	TRBJ1-1	TRBV27	.	TGTGCCAGCAGTCCCCGAGGACTCCGGAACACTGAAGCTTTCTTT	CASSPRGLRNTEAFF
few	TRBJ2-5	TRBV30	TRBD2	TGTGCCTGGAGTTCACTAGCGGGAGGGCGGTTCGAGGAGACCCAGTACTTC	CAWSSLAGGRFEETQYF
many	TRBJ1-2	TRBV11-2	.	TGTGCCAGCAGCTTAGACCCTAAAGGACAGCTCTTAGGGTATGGCTACACCTTC	CASSLDPKGQLLGYGYTF
.	TRBJ2-7	TRBV6-5	TRBD2	TGTGCCAGCAGTTACAACCGTCGCGGTCTCGGCGGGAGGGACGAGCAGTACTTC	CASSYNRRGLGGRDEQYF
many	TRBJ2-2	TRBV11-2	TRBD2	TGTGCCAGCAGTGGACTAGCGGAAAACACCGGGGAGCTGTTTTTT	CASSGLAENTGELFF
few	TRBJ1-5	TRBV20-1	TRBD1	TGCAGTGCTAGAGATCGCCGAGGGGGCGGTCAGCCCCAGCATTTT	CSARDRRGGGQPQHF
many	TRBJ2-7	TRBV10-3	TRBD2	TGTGCCATCAGTGAGCGGGAGGGCGACTACGAGCAGTACTTC	CAISEREGDYEQYF
few	TRBJ2-4	TRBV11-2	TRBD1	TGTGCCAGCAGCTTGGGGGACAGGGTCTTCGGCAAAAACATTCAGTACTTC	CASSLGDRVFGKNIQYF
.	TRBJ2-4	TRBV30	TRBD1	TGTGCCTGGGGGAGAGGACAGGCAACAAACATTCAGTACTTC	CAWGRGQATNIQYF
many	TRBJ2-5	TRBV28	.	TGTGCCAGCAGTTCCTCCTTGACTCAAGAGACCCAGTACTTC	CASSSSLTQETQYF
many	TRBJ2-6	TRBV28	.	TGTGCCAGCAGTTTAAGCAGCTCTGGGGCCAACGTCCTGACTTTC	CASSLSSSGANVLTF
many	TRBJ2-5	TRBV28	TRBD2	TGTGCCAGCAGGAAAGCGGGGGCTAGCATCTGGGAGACCCAGTACTTC	CASRKAGASIWETQYF
.	TRBJ2-3	TRBV6-1	TRBD2	TGTGCCAGCACCCTCTACCGGGGGACTAGCGGAGATACGCAGTATTTT	CASTLYRGTSGDTQYF
few	TRBJ1-2	TRBV7-2	.	TGTGCCAGCAGCACCATGACAAGAAACTATGGCTACACCTTC	CASSTMTRNYGYTF
few	TRBJ2-7	TRBV30	TRBD2	TGTGCCTGGAGTGGCCTCGGGGGAGGGCCCTACGAGCAGTACTTC	CAWSGLGGGPYEQYF
few	TRBJ1-2	TRBV29-1	TRBD1	TGCAGCGTTGTGGAGGGTACTCTCCAGGGGGCCTACGACTATGGCTACACCTTC	CSVVEGTLQGAYDYGYTF
.	TRBJ2-1	TRBV7-9	.	TGTGCCAGCAGCTTCATGTCTTATGAGCAGTTCTTC	CASSFMSYEQFF
.	TRBJ1-6	TRBV30	.	TGTGCCTGGAGTGAATGGGGTAGCTCACCCCTCCACTTT	CAWSEWGSSPLHF